Presented here are 10 T cell receptor beta chains from one specimen sequenced in a study of T cell responses to AZD1222 COVID-19 vaccine. Generated by immunoSEQ multiplex PCR, the TCRdb table keeps only in-frame clones and is missing some. The table shows about 150,000 clones, with roughly 94% occurring only once. The sample was peripheral blood, taken on day 0 of AZD1222 vaccination. The receptors were gathered from an adult in good health.

The count of this clone is one. The CDR3 is CASSWRGGLTTTMNTEAFF. In DNA, the CDR3 is TGCGCCAGCAGCTGGAGGGGAGGGCTGACGACAACCATGAACACTGAAGCTTTCTTT. The J gene is TRBJ1-1, the V gene TRBV5-1, with D perhaps TRBD1 (5 bases). This CDR3 has 19 amino acids. Looked up from germline, CDR1 is SGHRS and CDR2 is YFSETQ. V lost 3 bases and J lost 0, with 24 bases in between.

V gene TRBV2 combines with J gene TRBJ1-4; D is possibly TRBD1 (5 bases). Germline loops: CDR1 SNHLY, CDR2 FYNNEI. The CDR3 covers 15 residues. V lost 5 bases and J lost 0, with 10 bases in between. The CDR3, as DNA: TGTGCCAGCAGTCGGGGACCTTCAACTAATGAAAAACTGTTTTTT. Amino acid sequence: CASSRGPSTNEKLFF. Together with reference TRBV2 and TRBJ1-4, the CDR3 gives the full variable domain: EPEVTQTPSHQVTQMGQEVILRCVPISNHLYFYWYRQILGQKVEFLVSFYNNEISEKSEIFDDQFSVERPDGSNFTLKIRSTKLEDSAMYFCASSRGPSTNEKLFFGSGTQLSVL.

The V and J genes are TRBV7-3 and TRBJ2-7, with D uncertain. Germline V gene lookup returns CDR1 SGHTA and CDR2 FQGTGA. The CDR3 totals 13 residues. The germline V and J ends were trimmed by 2 bases and 7 bases, with 12 bases remaining between them. CDR3 loop: CASSLYSLGEQYV. CDR3 in DNA: TGTGCCAGCAGCTTATATTCCCTGGGGGAGCAGTACGTC.

The CDR3 region is CASSPATTNQPQHF. The CDR3 nucleotides read TGTGCCAGCAGTCCCGCCACTACTAATCAGCCCCAGCATTTT. The genes are TRBV6-1 and TRBJ1-5; D unclear. CDR3 length: 14 amino acids. Germline CDR1 is MNHNS and CDR2 is SASEGT. The V and J ends lost 5 bases and 4 bases respectively, with 12 bases between them.

V gene TRBV7-9 combines with J gene TRBJ1-3; TRBD1 might be the D (6 bases). Per germline, CDR1 SEHNR and CDR2 FQNEAQ (reference sequence). V was shortened by 5 bases and J by 3 bases, with 14 bases between the two germline ends. The CDR3 runs to 15 residues. The DNA for the CDR3 is TGTGCCAGCAGCCCCCAACAGGGCGGTGGAAACACCATATATTTT. Amino acids: CASSPQQGGGNTIYF.

V and J are TRBV19 and TRBJ1-5, with a possible D match to TRBD1 (6 bases). The V end was cut by 7 bases, the J end by 10 bases, with 17 bases between. The CDR3 consists of 13 residues. The germline CDR1 and CDR2 sequences are LNHDA and SQIVND (reference sequence). For the CDR3, the DNA is TGTGCCAGTACTGTGGAGGGGGGAATACCCCAGCATTTT. Encoded protein: CASTVEGGIPQHF.

CDR3 nucleotide sequence: TGTGCCACCAAGCTACCCCCCCTCGGCAGAAACTATGGCTACACCTTC. It encodes CATKLPPLGRNYGYTF. The chain combines TRBV11-3 with TRBJ1-2; D ambiguous. V lost 10 bases and J lost 2, with 23 bases in between. CDR1 is SGHNT, CDR2 YENEEA, per germline. This CDR3 comprises 16 residues.

The chain uses TRBV5-5 and TRBJ2-2, with D perhaps TRBD1 or TRBD2 (6 bases each). The CDR3 contains 14 residues. Between the trimmed V and J ends, which lost 2 bases and 4 bases, there was a span of 9 bases. The V gene's germline CDR1 is SGHKS and CDR2 YYEKEE (reference sequence). CDR3 coding DNA: TGTGCCAGCAGCTTTGGAGGGGGCACCGGGGAGCTGTTTTTT. Protein product: CASSFGGGTGELFF.

The gene calls are TRBV5-1 and TRBJ1-5; D not certain. The CDR3 contains 13 residues. The germline CDR1 and CDR2 sequences are SGHRS and YFSETQ. The V and J ends lost 2 bases and 5 bases respectively, with 8 bases between them. The CDR3 here is CASSFTTDQPQHF. CDR3 nucleotide sequence: TGCGCCAGCAGCTTTACCACCGATCAGCCCCAGCATTTT.

The rearrangement links TRBV18 to TRBJ2-1, with 11 bases aligning to TRBD1. Germline trimming cut 4 bases from V and 8 bases from J; bases unmatched to any gene: 4. Germline CDR1 reads KGHSH; CDR2 reads LQKENI. The CDR3 spans 14 residues. The CDR3 DNA sequence: TGTGCCAGCTCACGGACAGGGGGCATGGATGAGCAGTTCTTC. Its translation: CASSRTGGMDEQFF.